The next 18 T cell receptor beta chains were all read from a single sample in a study of human T cells and chemical hapten exposure. RNA extraction used unfractionated whole blood as the source of total RNA. Unique molecular identifiers were attached to individual cDNA molecules during library preparation. TCRdb reprocessed the reads with MiXCR, giving one entry per CDR3 protein. The table has about 120,000 distinct CDR3 sequences, about 8.9% seen once. Sample: whole blood. The receptors stem from a human donor in good health. Some clones in this sample may be carry-over from other donors' samples.

This clonotype was recorded at least ten times. The V gene is TRBV7-9, the J gene TRBJ2-7, with 7 bases lining up with TRBD1. Trimming at V came to 2 bases and at J to 5 bases, leaving 9 bases not matched to a gene. The germline V gene encodes CDR1 SEHNR and CDR2 FQNEAQ (reference sequence). This CDR3 region has 15 residues. The CDR3 region is CASSLLVDRAHEQYF. The CDR3 nucleotides are TGTGCCAGCAGCTTATTGGTCGACAGGGCCCACGAGCAGTACTTC.

Ten or more counts support this clonotype. This sequence joins TRBV7-9 and TRBJ1-1; unclear D gene. V shed 5 bases and J shed 0 bases, with 13 bases lying between them. Per the germline V gene, CDR1 is SEHNR and CDR2 is FQNEAQ (reference sequence). The CDR3 covers 15 residues. CDR3 sequence (DNA): TGTGCCAGCAGCCCCCAGACAAAAATGAACACTGAAGCTTTCTTT. Translated, it gives CASSPQTKMNTEAFF. The entire variable domain, with the rest obtained from reference TRBV7-9 and TRBJ1-1, is as follows: DTGVSQNPRHKITKRGQNVTFRCDPISEHNRLYWYRQTLGQGPEFLTYFQNEAQLEKSRLLSDRFSAERPKGSFSTLEIQRTEQGDSAMYLCASSPQTKMNTEAFFGQGTRLTVV.

The V gene is TRBV6-1, the J gene TRBJ1-1; the D gene is possibly TRBD1 (5 bases). V shed 3 bases and J shed 1 base, with 12 bases lying between them. The V gene's germline CDR1 is MNHNS and CDR2 SASEGT. This CDR3 region has 15 residues. CDR3 DNA sequence: TGTGCCAGCAGTGATTGGGGCCCACAGAACACTGAAGCTTTCTTT. Its protein product is CASSDWGPQNTEAFF.

This clonotype was seen at least ten times. CDR3 in amino acids: CSALDRDREGDGYTF. In DNA form, the CDR3 reads TGCAGTGCCCTCGATCGGGACAGGGAAGGAGATGGCTACACCTTC. This chain links TRBV20-1 with TRBJ1-2; 9 bases line up with TRBD1. CDR1 is DFQATT, CDR2 SNEGSKA, per germline (reference sequence). This CDR3 is built from 15 residues. Germline trimming cut 6 bases from V and 6 bases from J; bases unmatched to any gene: 14.

This clonotype was seen only a few times. V gene TRBV6-2 or TRBV6-3 combines with J gene TRBJ2-7, with 8 bases matching TRBD1. V shed 6 bases and J 5 bases; nucleotides not matched to a gene: 9. Germline V gene sequence: CDR1 MNHEY, CDR2 SVGEGT. This CDR3 is 14 amino acids long. In DNA form, the CDR3 reads TGTGCCAGCAGACCGACAGGGGCCCGGGACGAGCAGTACTTC. Protein sequence: CASRPTGARDEQYF.

The chain links TRBV27 to TRBJ1-4; D is unresolved. Germline values: CDR1 MNHEY, CDR2 SMNVEV (reference sequence). The CDR3 is 14 amino acids. The V end lost 2 bases, the J end lost 5 bases, and 9 bases lay between the germline ends. The CDR3 DNA reads TGTGCCAGCAGTTTACCGGGCTTGAATGAAAAACTGTTTTTT. This sequence encodes CASSLPGLNEKLFF. Filled out from reference TRBV27 and TRBJ1-4, the complete variable domain reads EAQVTQNPRYLITVTGKKLTVTCSQNMNHEYMSWYRQDPGLGLRQIYYSMNVEVTDKGDVPEGYKVSRKEKRNFPLILESPSPNQTSLYFCASSLPGLNEKLFFGSGTQLSVL.

Ten or more counts support this clonotype. CDR3 in amino acids: CSATLTGAPSYEQYF. The CDR3 nucleotides read TGCAGTGCTACCTTAACGGGGGCCCCGTCCTACGAGCAGTACTTC. V gene TRBV20-1 combines with J gene TRBJ2-7, with D perhaps being TRBD1 or TRBD2 (6 bases each). CDR1 is DFQATT and CDR2 is SNEGSKA in the germline V gene (reference sequence). The ends were cut back, 4 bases at V and 1 base at J, with 17 bases in the middle. The CDR3 length is 15 residues.

The V gene is TRBV7-6, the J gene TRBJ2-1; 8 nucleotides match TRBD2. With 0 bases clipped from V and 7 bases from J, the junction kept 5 bases outside the gene matches. Germline V gene lookup returns CDR1 SGHVS and CDR2 FNYEAQ. The CDR3 has 15 residues. CDR3 nucleotides: TGTGCCAGCAGCTTAGCCCAGCGGGAGCGGAATGAGCAGTTCTTC. It codes for CASSLAQRERNEQFF. Looking up the rest from reference TRBV7-6 and TRBJ2-1 gives the full variable domain: GAGVSQSPRYKVTKRGQDVALRCDPISGHVSLYWYRQALGQGPEFLTYFNYEAQQDKSGLPNDRFSAERPEGSISTLTIQRTEQRDSAMYRCASSLAQRERNEQFFGPGTRLTVL.

This clonotype has at least ten counts. V usage is TRBV9 and J usage is TRBJ1-3; D is uncertain. This CDR3 is 13 amino acids long. From germline, CDR1 is SGDLS and CDR2 YYNGEE. The ends were cut back, 4 bases at V and 0 bases at J, with 5 bases in the middle. The CDR3 nucleotides read TGTGCCAGCAGCCGCTCCTCTGGAAACACCATATATTTT. Translation: CASSRSSGNTIYF.

The chain has TRBV6-5 and TRBJ2-1; possible D gene TRBD2, 6 bases. This CDR3 has 18 amino acids. Germline assignment: CDR1 MNHEY and CDR2 SVGAGI. The V end was cut by 8 bases, the J end by 0 bases, with 23 bases between. For the CDR3, the DNA is TGTGCCAGCCCCCCTGGCGGGGAAGACCCGCCCTCCTACAATGAGCAGTTCTTC. Protein product: CASPPGGEDPPSYNEQFF.

This chain joins TRBV6-5 and TRBJ2-2, with TRBD2 as a possible D gene (6 bases). The V end lost 0 bases, the J end lost 7 bases, and 12 bases lay between the germline ends. The CDR3 runs to 15 residues. Germline lookup yields CDR1 MNHEY and CDR2 SVGAGI. Here the CDR3 reads CASSYSGGLNGELFF. The CDR3 DNA is TGTGCCAGCAGTTACTCGGGGGGTCTCAACGGGGAGCTGTTTTTT.

This clonotype was recorded at least ten times. V usage is TRBV7-6 and J usage is TRBJ2-1, with D possibly matching TRBD1 (5 bases). V lost 1 base and J 8 bases, leaving 12 bases between the germline ends. Germline assignment: CDR1 SGHVS and CDR2 FNYEAQ. The length of the CDR3 is 14 residues. In DNA form, the CDR3 reads TGTGCCAGCAGCTTAGGGCAGGGCGTCGATGAGCAGTTCTTC. It yields the protein CASSLGQGVDEQFF. The variable domain in full, with the rest retrieved from reference TRBV7-6 and TRBJ2-1, is GAGVSQSPRYKVTKRGQDVALRCDPISGHVSLYWYRQALGQGPEFLTYFNYEAQQDKSGLPNDRFSAERPEGSISTLTIQRTEQRDSAMYRCASSLGQGVDEQFFGPGTRLTVL.

A remark on this clonotype: This may come from a read error, since a much larger clone is one base off. This chain uses TRBV29-1 with TRBJ2-4, with D perhaps TRBD2 (5 bases). Per the germline V gene, CDR1 is SQVTM and CDR2 is ANQGSEA. This CDR3 is 12 amino acids long. Trimming took off 4 bases at V and 7 bases at J, with 11 bases between the two ends. CDR3 in amino acids: CSVVGEANIQYF. In DNA form, the CDR3 reads TGCAGCGTTGTCGGGGAAGCGAACATTCAGTACTTC.

This clonotype was seen only a few times. The chain carries TRBV29-1 and TRBJ2-1; 9 bases fit TRBD1. The CDR3 consists of 14 residues. Unmatched junction bases numbered 7, after V lost 5 bases and J lost 5 bases. The germline gives CDR1 SQVTM, CDR2 ANQGSEA. This CDR3 reads CSVRTGGVHNEQFF. DNA for the CDR3: TGCAGCGTTCGAACAGGGGGCGTCCACAATGAGCAGTTCTTC.

This clonotype was recorded a few times. The genes are TRBV18 and TRBJ2-7, with 8 bases aligning to TRBD1. Germline values: CDR1 KGHSH, CDR2 LQKENI. The length of the CDR3 is 14 residues. V was pared by 1 base and J by 3 bases, with 2 bases of the junction left unmatched. The CDR3 nucleotides are TGTGCCAGCTCACCACAGGACAGGGACTACGAGCAGTACTTC. Translating gives CASSPQDRDYEQYF.

CDR3 amino acids: CASSVDPSRGSPLHF. The CDR3 DNA reads as TGTGCCAGCAGCGTAGATCCAAGCCGCGGTTCACCCCTCCACTTT. This chain connects TRBV9 to TRBJ1-6; D gene uncertain. The V and J ends lost 0 bases and 9 bases respectively, with 13 bases between them. CDR3 length equals 15 residues. Germline V gene lookup returns CDR1 SGDLS and CDR2 YYNGEE.

A few counts support this clonotype. The chain joins TRBV24-1 to TRBJ2-2; TRBD2 aligns across 10 bases. Germline CDR1 is KGHDR and CDR2 is SFDVKD. V lost 3 bases to trimming and J lost 0 bases; unmatched junction nucleotides: 12. The CDR3 extends over 20 amino acids. CDR3 protein: CATSDGRSGTSVANTGELFF. CDR3 nucleotides: TGTGCCACCAGTGATGGACGGTCCGGGACTAGCGTCGCGAACACCGGGGAGCTGTTTTTT.

This clonotype was recorded at least ten times. Written as DNA, the CDR3 is TGTGCCAGCAGCTTAAACCACGGGGGACGCACAGATACGCAGTATTTT. Translating it yields CASSLNHGGRTDTQYF. The chain combines TRBV11-3 with TRBJ2-3, with D maybe TRBD2 (6 bases). The CDR3 is 16 amino acids. Trimming pared 2 bases from V and 1 base from J, leaving 13 bases between. Looked up from germline, CDR1 is SGHNT and CDR2 is YENEEA.